This TCR beta chain emerged from a study of T cell clonotyping in hematopoietic cell transplantation. Clones were sequenced by immunoSEQ multiplex PCR, and TCRdb holds only the in-frame ones, with some missing. The data contain under 5,000 clones, approximately 94% of them singletons. Study findings and constraints: Pathologically expanded recipient clonotypes increased progressively from day 30 to day 180 as diversity fell.

In regard to this clone: The target antigen is unknown.

The J segment lost 3 bases and the V segment lost 4 bases, leaving 2 bases of the junction unmatched. Looked up from germline, CDR1 is SGHVS and CDR2 is FQNEAQ. This CDR3 region has 15 residues. The sequence derives from a male patient aged 60 to 75 who had an allogeneic stem cell transplant from a related donor, so the T cells may come from the graft donor. Some clones in this sample may be carry-over from other donors' samples. V usage is TRBV7-8 and J usage is TRBJ2-3, with 12 bases identical to TRBD1. This sample comprised PBMCs, obtained 180 days after allogeneic stem cell transplant. The CDR3 loop reads CASSWDRGLTDTQYF. CDR3 DNA sequence: TGTGCCAGCAGCTGGGACAGGGGGCTAACAGATACGCAGTATTTT. The entire variable domain, with the rest obtained from reference TRBV7-8 and TRBJ2-3, is as follows: GAGVSQSPRYKVAKRGQDVALRCDPISGHVSLFWYQQALGQGPEFLTYFQNEAQLDKSGLPSDRFFAERPEGSVSTLKIQRTQQEDSAVYLCASSWDRGLTDTQYFGPGTRLTVL.